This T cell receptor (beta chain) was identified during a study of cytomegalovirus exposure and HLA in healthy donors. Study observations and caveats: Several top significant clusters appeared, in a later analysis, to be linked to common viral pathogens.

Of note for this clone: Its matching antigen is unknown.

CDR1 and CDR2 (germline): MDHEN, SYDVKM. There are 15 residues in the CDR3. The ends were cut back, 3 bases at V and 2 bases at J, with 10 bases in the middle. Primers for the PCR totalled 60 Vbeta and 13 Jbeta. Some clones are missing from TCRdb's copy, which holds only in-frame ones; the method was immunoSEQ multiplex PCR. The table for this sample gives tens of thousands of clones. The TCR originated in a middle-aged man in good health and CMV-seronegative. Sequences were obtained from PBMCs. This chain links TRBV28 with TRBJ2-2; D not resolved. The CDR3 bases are TGTGCCAGCAGTTTTGGAGACTTCAACACCGGGGAGCTGTTTTTT. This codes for CASSFGDFNTGELFF.